The sequence of this TCR beta chain was determined in a study of cytomegalovirus exposure and HLA in healthy donors. The wider study: A later analysis reported the same platform for the approximately 110 validation repertoires and the approximately 640 first-cohort repertoires.

Overall study findings and caveats: In vitro data verified three CMV-associated chains as specific for CMV antigens. Most TCR sequences were rare, but some public TCRs occurred in many donors.

The germline V gene has CDR1 MRHNA and CDR2 SNTAGT. The V segment lost 6 bases and the J segment 4 bases; nucleotides outside the gene matches: 11. CDR3 length equals 16 residues. Concerning this clone itself: Its specificity is unknown.

TCRdb's copy holds only in-frame clones and misses some; the assay was immunoSEQ multiplex PCR. There are under 200,000 clones in the sample; roughly 96% occur only once, and more than 0.7% lies in the top ten. The chain links TRBV6-4 to TRBJ2-3; 9 bases agree with TRBD2. This TCR derives from a woman between 18 and 29 years old in good health and CMV-seronegative. The specimen sequenced was PBMCs. CDR3 sequence (DNA): TGTGCCAGCAGCCTTGATGGCGGGGGGGCGGCAGATACGCAGTATTTT. Translated: CASSLDGGGAADTQYF.